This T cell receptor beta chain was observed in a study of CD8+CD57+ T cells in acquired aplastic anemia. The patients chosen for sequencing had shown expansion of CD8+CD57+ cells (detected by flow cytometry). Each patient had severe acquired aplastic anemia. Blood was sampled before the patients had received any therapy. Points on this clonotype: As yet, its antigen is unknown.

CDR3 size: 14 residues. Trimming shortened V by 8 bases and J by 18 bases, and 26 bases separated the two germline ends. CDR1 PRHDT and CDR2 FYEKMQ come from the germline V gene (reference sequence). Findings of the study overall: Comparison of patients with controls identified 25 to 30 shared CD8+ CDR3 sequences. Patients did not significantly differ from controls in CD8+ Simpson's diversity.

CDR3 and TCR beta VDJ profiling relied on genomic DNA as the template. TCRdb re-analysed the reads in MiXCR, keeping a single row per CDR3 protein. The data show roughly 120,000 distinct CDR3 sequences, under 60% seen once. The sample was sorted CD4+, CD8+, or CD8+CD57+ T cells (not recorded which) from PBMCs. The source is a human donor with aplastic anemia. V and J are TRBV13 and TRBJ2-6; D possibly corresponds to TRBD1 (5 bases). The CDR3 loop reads CASRLRSGANVPTF. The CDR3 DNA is TGTGCCAGCCGACTCCGCTCTGGGGCCAACGTTCCGACTTTC. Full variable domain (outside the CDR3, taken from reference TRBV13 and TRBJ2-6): AAGVIQSPRHLIKEKRETATLKCYPIPRHDTVYWYQQGPGQDPQFLISFYEKMQSDKGSIPDRFSAQQFSDYHSELNMSSLELGDSALYFCASRLRSGANVPTFGAGSRLTVL.